This is a list of T cell receptor beta chains from one sample in a study of blood T cells in healthy people across ages. A single record per CDR3 protein comes from TCRdb applying MiXCR to the 5' RACE reads. The data contain about a million distinct CDR3 sequences, about 51% of them singletons. Sequenced material: blood. The receptors derive from a woman aged 55 to 70 in good health. Each CDR3 is given with its conserved first and last residue. The D gene is left open where the match is weak. Clone size appears in some rows only: once, few, many, or a class for an expanded clone.

v_call,d_call,j_call,cdr3_length,clone_size,cdr3_aa,cdr3_nt
TRBV24-1,-,TRBJ1-2,13,once,CATSVTGASGYTF,TGTGCCACCAGCGTTACAGGAGCCTCCGGCTACACCTTC
TRBV7-9,-,TRBJ1-2,14,-,CASSGVETPLGYTF,TGTGCCAGCAGCGGGGTGGAGACCCCTTTGGGCTACACCTTC
TRBV27,TRBD2,TRBJ2-1,18,few,CASSLRAGTSGSSNEQFF,TGTGCCAGCAGCCTAAGGGCCGGGACTAGCGGGAGTAGTAATGAGCAGTTCTTC
TRBV20-1,TRBD2,TRBJ2-1,15,-,CSARGGLAAYNEQFF,TGCAGTGCTAGAGGTGGACTAGCGGCGTACAATGAGCAGTTCTTC
TRBV7-3,-,TRBJ2-5,16,-,CASSLQGSGNQETQYF,TGTGCCAGCAGCCTCCAAGGTAGCGGAAACCAAGAGACCCAGTACTTC
TRBV7-3,-,TRBJ1-1,11,-,CAGSSGIEAFF,TGTGCCGGCAGCTCAGGAATTGAAGCTTTCTTT
TRBV20-1,TRBD2,TRBJ2-1,14,-,CSARPPRLATEQFF,TGCAGTGCTCGACCCCCCCGACTAGCAACTGAGCAGTTCTTC
TRBV3-1,-,TRBJ2-6,14,-,CASSQDSTARVLTF,TGTGCCAGCAGCCAAGATTCGACTGCCCGCGTCCTGACTTTC
TRBV5-6,TRBD2,TRBJ2-1,16,-,CASSLVSGRPYNEQFF,TGTGCCAGCAGCTTGGTTAGCGGGAGGCCCTACAATGAGCAGTTCTTC
TRBV5-1,-,TRBJ2-1,13,-,CASSLEPSNEQFF,TGCGCCAGCAGCTTGGAACCTAGCAATGAGCAGTTCTTC
TRBV7-2,TRBD2,TRBJ2-1,17,-,CASRVSGRVSSYNEQFF,TGTGCCAGCAGGGTTAGCGGGAGGGTCAGCTCCTACAATGAGCAGTTCTTC
TRBV7-2,TRBD2,TRBJ2-5,18,few,CASSLTPGLANPQETQYF,TGTGCCAGCAGTCTCACACCGGGACTAGCGAACCCCCAAGAGACCCAGTACTTC
TRBV28,TRBD1,TRBJ1-2,13,-,CASRQGGPTGYTF,TGTGCCAGCAGACAGGGGGGCCCCACGGGCTACACCTTC
TRBV20-1,TRBD2,TRBJ2-1,14,-,CSARETSGNLVGFF,TGCAGTGCTAGAGAAACTAGCGGGAACTTAGTGGGGTTCTTC
TRBV4-3,-,TRBJ2-3,15,-,CASSLTLERRDTQYF,TGCGCCAGCAGCCTAACTCTAGAGAGGAGGGATACGCAGTATTTT
TRBV9,-,TRBJ2-4,18,-,CASSPRSWGVGAKNIQYF,TGTGCCAGCAGCCCCAGGTCTTGGGGGGTAGGTGCCAAAAACATTCAGTACTTC
TRBV4-3,-,TRBJ2-3,16,-,CASSQAVSPSTDTQYF,TGCGCCAGCAGCCAAGCTGTCTCCCCTAGCACAGATACGCAGTATTTT
TRBV12-3/TRBV12-4,-,TRBJ1-1,14,once,CASSSGHSNTEAFF,TGTGCCAGCAGTTCGGGACACTCGAACACTGAAGCTTTCTTT
TRBV7-7,TRBD2,TRBJ2-3,15,-,CASSHSSGSIDTQYF,TGTGCCAGCAGCCATAGTAGCGGGAGTATAGATACGCAGTATTTT
TRBV28,-,TRBJ2-2,15,-,CATSGTGANTGELFF,TGTGCCACCTCAGGGACGGGGGCGAACACCGGGGAGCTGTTTTTT
TRBV12-3/TRBV12-4,TRBD1,TRBJ2-1,14,-,CASSVDRGFTEQFF,TGTGCCAGCAGTGTAGACAGGGGATTTACTGAGCAGTTCTTC
TRBV5-1,TRBD2,TRBJ2-4,13,-,CASSLDLAGEEYF,TGCGCCAGCAGCTTGGATCTAGCGGGAGAAGAGTACTTC
TRBV28,-,TRBJ2-3,17,-,CASSLLLLRTSTDTQYF,TGTGCCAGCAGTCTCCTACTACTCAGGACTAGCACAGATACGCAGTATTTT
TRBV6-5,-,TRBJ1-1,14,-,CASTFQEGMTEAFF,TGTGCCAGCACATTTCAGGAGGGTATGACTGAAGCTTTCTTT
TRBV25-1,TRBD1,TRBJ2-5,14,few,CASSNHLLTGQQYF,TGTGCCAGCAGCAACCACCTACTAACGGGACAGCAGTACTTC
TRBV7-9,-,TRBJ2-1,18,-,CAISLGSGGPRSAIRPFF,TGTGCCATCAGCTTAGGTTCTGGCGGACCTCGATCAGCTATTAGGCCGTTCTTC
TRBV12-3/TRBV12-4,-,TRBJ2-1,16,-,CASRYAPSLRDNEQFF,TGTGCCAGCAGATACGCCCCTAGCCTCCGGGACAATGAGCAGTTCTTC
TRBV28,TRBD1,TRBJ1-2,15,-,CASLRYRGIGYGYTF,TGTGCCAGCCTAAGATACAGGGGGATAGGATATGGCTACACCTTC